Below are 9 T cell receptor beta chains sequenced from a single sample in a study of T cells in Graves' hyperthyroidism and ophthalmopathy (dated by TCRdb to between 2018 and 2021). Libraries were prepared through multiplex PCR. Data came from an Illumina HiSeq 2000. Amplification of TCR beta CDR3 regions was carried out from RNA transcripts. A first-round RT-PCR of the TCR CDR3 used the HTBI primer set with the Qiagen OneStep RT-PCR kit. TCRdb reprocessed the public reads (quality trimming at Q25 with fastp, clone calling with MiXCR) and kept in-frame beta chains. Rows with one shared CDR3 protein collapse into an entry with the most common genes and DNA. Present in this sample are 300,000 to 450,000 distinct CDR3 sequences, about 13% of which were seen just once. The top ten clones comprise about 20% of the sample. Input material: blood. These receptors all stem from a man aged 30 to 45 with Graves' hyperthyroidism that later progressed to Graves' ophthalmopathy.

This clonotype showed up just a few times. V usage is TRBV6-1 and J usage is TRBJ1-5, with TRBD1 matching 7 bases. The CDR3 spans 16 residues. In germline, CDR1 is MNHNS, CDR2 SASEGT. With V trimmed by 3 bases and J by 2 bases, 7 bases remained unmatched. The CDR3 here is CASSDYLTGGNQPQHF. The CDR3 DNA sequence: TGTGCCAGCAGTGATTACTTAACAGGGGGCAATCAGCCCCAGCATTTT.

This clonotype occurred a few times. This chain links TRBV4-1 with TRBJ1-5; D ambiguous. CDR3 length: 17 amino acids. Germline loops: CDR1 MGHRA, CDR2 YSYEKL. The V gene lost 3 bases and the J gene lost 2 bases, with 17 bases spanning the gap. CDR3 residues: CASSHGRGVSGNQPQHF. For the CDR3, the DNA is TGCGCCAGCAGCCATGGGCGGGGTGTATCTGGCAATCAGCCCCAGCATTTT.

This clonotype showed up just a few times. This sequence joins TRBV4-1 and TRBJ2-7, with D possibly TRBD1 on 6 matching bases. The CDR3 totals 15 residues. V was pared by 2 bases and J by 3 bases, with 14 bases between. CDR1 and CDR2 (germline): MGHRA, YSYEKL. Here the CDR3 reads CASSQRGQLDYEQYF. CDR3 nucleotides: TGCGCCAGCAGCCAAAGAGGACAGCTAGACTACGAGCAGTACTTC.

This clonotype was observed a single time. The chain combines TRBV11-2 with TRBJ2-1; D not resolved. CDR1 and CDR2 from the germline V gene are SGHAT and FQNNGV. Trimming removed 3 bases from V and 0 bases from J, with 9 bases in between. The CDR3 totals 15 residues. CDR3 DNA: TGTGCCAGCAGCTTTCTTCTTAGCTCCTACAATGAGCAGTTCTTC. It encodes CASSFLLSSYNEQFF.

This clonotype was found many times. The chain couples TRBV30 to TRBJ2-7; 8 bases line up with TRBD1. The CDR3 totals 13 residues. Germline-derived CDR1 and CDR2 are GTSNPN and SVGIG (reference sequence). Unmatched junction bases numbered 8, after V lost 5 bases and J lost 5 bases. The CDR3, as DNA: TGTGCCTGGGAGGGGACAGGAAACGACGAGCAGTACTTC. Its translation: CAWEGTGNDEQYF.

This clonotype appeared a few times. A read error may explain this, as a much larger clone is one base away. The conserved phenylalanine or tryptophan normally closing the CDR3 is absent here, so this likely arose from a read error. The chain recombines TRBV27 with TRBJ1-1; weak D call: TRBD1 (5 bases). The CDR3 contains 14 residues. Germline lookup yields CDR1 MNHEY and CDR2 SMNVEV (reference sequence). V lost 7 bases, J lost 5 bases, and 17 bases lay in between. The CDR3 DNA is TGTGCCAGCACCCCAGCGGGGGAGAGGACTGAAGCTTTCCTT. Translated: CASTPAGERTEAFL.

This clonotype was seen repeatedly, ten times or more. CDR3 amino acids: CAISDRERGAETQYF. The CDR3 nucleotides are TGTGCCATCAGTGACAGGGAAAGGGGCGCGGAGACCCAGTACTTC. This chain joins TRBV10-3 and TRBJ2-5, with a weak D call TRBD1 (5 bases). The CDR3 has 15 residues. Germline CDR1 is ENHRY and CDR2 is SYGVKD. V was clipped by 3 bases and J by 5 bases, with 16 bases between them.

For the CDR3, the DNA is TGCGCCAGCAGCCAGGGACAGGGGGTTACTAATGAAAAACTGTTTTTT. Residues: CASSQGQGVTNEKLFF. This rearrangement joins TRBV4-1 to TRBJ1-4; 11 bases are a match to TRBD1. The trim removed 3 bases at V and 2 bases at J, leaving 2 bases unmatched. CDR1 and CDR2 (germline): MGHRA, YSYEKL. The CDR3 has 16 residues.

Ten or more counts support this clonotype. This rearrangement joins TRBV28 to TRBJ1-2, with 7 bases that match TRBD1. V was pared by 8 bases and J by 7 bases, with 10 bases of the junction left unmatched. Germline assignment: CDR1 MDHEN and CDR2 SYDVKM. CDR3 length equals 13 residues. The CDR3 region has the DNA TGTGCCAGCGACCCGGAGGGGGCTAGTGGCTACACCTTC. Translation: CASDPEGASGYTF.